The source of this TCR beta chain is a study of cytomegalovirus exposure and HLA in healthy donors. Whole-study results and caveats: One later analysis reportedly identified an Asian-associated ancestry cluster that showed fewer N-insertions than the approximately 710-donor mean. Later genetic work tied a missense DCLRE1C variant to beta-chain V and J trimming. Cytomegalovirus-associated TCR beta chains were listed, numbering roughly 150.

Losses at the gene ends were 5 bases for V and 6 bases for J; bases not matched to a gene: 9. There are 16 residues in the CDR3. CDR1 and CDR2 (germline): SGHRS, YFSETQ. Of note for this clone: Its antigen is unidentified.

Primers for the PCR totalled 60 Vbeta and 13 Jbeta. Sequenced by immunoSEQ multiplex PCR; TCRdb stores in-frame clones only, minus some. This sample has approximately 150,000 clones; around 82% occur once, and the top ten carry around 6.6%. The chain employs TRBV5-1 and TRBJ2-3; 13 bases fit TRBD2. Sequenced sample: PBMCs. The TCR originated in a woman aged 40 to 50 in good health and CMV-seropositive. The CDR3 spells CASSSGLAGAGDTQYF. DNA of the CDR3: TGCGCCAGCAGTTCCGGACTAGCGGGAGCAGGGGATACGCAGTATTTT.